These T cell receptor beta chains were read from a single sample in a study of monozygotic twins with cystic fibrosis. TCRdb's table, derived via immunoSEQ multiplex PCR, lists solely in-frame clones and lacks some. This repertoire shows about 23,000 clones, about 97% found once; its top ten account for 0.12% to 0.15%. The material sequenced was blood. These receptors came from a girl aged 10 to 17 with cystic fibrosis. Both conserved end residues are trimmed from each CDR3. Fields, in order: V gene, J gene, CDR3 protein.

v_call: TRBV7-2
j_call: TRBJ1-5
cdr3_aa: ASSLVAWQNQPQH

v_call: TRBV5-4
j_call: TRBJ2-5
cdr3_aa: ASSIQETQY

v_call: TRBV10-3
j_call: TRBJ2-7
cdr3_aa: AISEPLAGFNYEQY

v_call: TRBV27
j_call: TRBJ2-7
cdr3_aa: ASSLIGKGSYEQY

v_call: TRBV6-1
j_call: TRBJ2-5
cdr3_aa: ASSEVGQGAIRETQY

v_call: TRBV11-2
j_call: TRBJ2-5
cdr3_aa: ASSLGTGLAGVVETQY

v_call: TRBV11-2
j_call: TRBJ1-1
cdr3_aa: ASSPDRDTEAF

v_call: TRBV6-1
j_call: TRBJ2-1
cdr3_aa: ASRVRWGFYNEQF

v_call: TRBV20-1
j_call: TRBJ1-4
cdr3_aa: SAVLNEKLF

v_call: TRBV18
j_call: TRBJ2-7
cdr3_aa: ASSPYVAGPSYEQY

v_call: TRBV9
j_call: TRBJ1-2
cdr3_aa: ASSVGEAYGYT

v_call: TRBV7-8
j_call: TRBJ2-1
cdr3_aa: ASSLGAQERYNEQF

v_call: TRBV6-5
j_call: TRBJ2-1
cdr3_aa: ASRGTSGSDEQF

v_call: TRBV18
j_call: TRBJ2-5
cdr3_aa: ASSPPFAGGETQY

v_call: TRBV7-9
j_call: TRBJ1-3
cdr3_aa: ASSPDSSQGNTIY

v_call: TRBV7-7
j_call: TRBJ2-5
cdr3_aa: ASSPGTGNQETQY

v_call: TRBV30
j_call: TRBJ2-3
cdr3_aa: AWSGKSTDTQY

v_call: TRBV4-2
j_call: TRBJ2-2
cdr3_aa: ASSRTGTGELF

v_call: TRBV29-1
j_call: TRBJ2-7
cdr3_aa: SVVRDRGDEQY

v_call: TRBV28
j_call: TRBJ2-7
cdr3_aa: ASSSSSYEQY

v_call: TRBV7-2
j_call: TRBJ2-4
cdr3_aa: ASSYKGQGGYIQY

v_call: TRBV29-1
j_call: TRBJ2-3
cdr3_aa: SVERTGPNTDTQY

v_call: TRBV7-2
j_call: TRBJ1-1
cdr3_aa: ASSLGTGAEAF

v_call: TRBV13
j_call: TRBJ2-2
cdr3_aa: ASSPLRSGGELF

v_call: TRBV29-1
j_call: TRBJ2-1
cdr3_aa: SVEFSGSNHNEQF

v_call: TRBV2
j_call: TRBJ2-3
cdr3_aa: ASSEVVLTDTQY

v_call: TRBV5-1
j_call: TRBJ2-3
cdr3_aa: ASSPYAPHTDTQY